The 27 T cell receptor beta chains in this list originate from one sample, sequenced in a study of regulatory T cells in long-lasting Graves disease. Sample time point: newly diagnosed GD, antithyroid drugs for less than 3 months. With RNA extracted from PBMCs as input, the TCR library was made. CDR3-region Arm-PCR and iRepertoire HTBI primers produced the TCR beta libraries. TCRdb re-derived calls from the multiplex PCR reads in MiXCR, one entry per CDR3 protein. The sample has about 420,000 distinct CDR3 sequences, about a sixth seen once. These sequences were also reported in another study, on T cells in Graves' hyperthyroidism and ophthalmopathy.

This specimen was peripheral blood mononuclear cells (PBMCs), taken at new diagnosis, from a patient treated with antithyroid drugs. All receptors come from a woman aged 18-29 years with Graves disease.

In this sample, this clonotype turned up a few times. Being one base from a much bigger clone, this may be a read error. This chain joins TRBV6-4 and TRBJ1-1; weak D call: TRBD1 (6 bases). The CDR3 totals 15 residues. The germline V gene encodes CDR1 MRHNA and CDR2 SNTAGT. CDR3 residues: CAGSEQRTAGSSAFF. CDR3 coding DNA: TGTGCCGGCAGTGAACAAAGGACAGCGGGATCGTCAGCTTTCTTT.

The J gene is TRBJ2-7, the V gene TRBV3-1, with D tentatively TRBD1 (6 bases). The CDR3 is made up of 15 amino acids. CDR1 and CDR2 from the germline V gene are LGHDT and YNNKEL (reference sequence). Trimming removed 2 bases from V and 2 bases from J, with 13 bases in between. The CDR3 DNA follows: TGTGCCAGCAGCCAAACCGGGACATTGACCTACGAGCAGTACTTC. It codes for CASSQTGTLTYEQYF.

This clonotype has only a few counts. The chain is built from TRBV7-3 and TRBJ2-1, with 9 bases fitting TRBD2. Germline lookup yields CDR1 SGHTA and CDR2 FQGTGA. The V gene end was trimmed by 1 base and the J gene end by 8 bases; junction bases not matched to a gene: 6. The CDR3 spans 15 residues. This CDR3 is CASSLISGSIDEQFF. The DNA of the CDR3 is TGTGCCAGCAGCTTAATTAGCGGGAGTATCGATGAGCAGTTCTTC.

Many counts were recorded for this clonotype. The CDR3 region has the DNA TGTGCCAGCAGTACCCGGGTAGCGGGGACCTACAATGAGCAGTTCTTC. It yields the protein CASSTRVAGTYNEQFF. The chain links TRBV12-3 or TRBV12-4 to TRBJ2-1; 8 bases are shared with TRBD2. V shed 5 bases, J shed 2 bases, and the junction held 8 bases outside the gene matches. The CDR3 has 16 residues.

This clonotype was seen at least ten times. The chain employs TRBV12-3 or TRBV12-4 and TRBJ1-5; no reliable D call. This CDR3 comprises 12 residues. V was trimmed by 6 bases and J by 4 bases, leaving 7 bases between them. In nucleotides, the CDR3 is TGTGCCAGCAGATGGGAAAATCAGCCCCAGCATTTT. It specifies CASRWENQPQHF.

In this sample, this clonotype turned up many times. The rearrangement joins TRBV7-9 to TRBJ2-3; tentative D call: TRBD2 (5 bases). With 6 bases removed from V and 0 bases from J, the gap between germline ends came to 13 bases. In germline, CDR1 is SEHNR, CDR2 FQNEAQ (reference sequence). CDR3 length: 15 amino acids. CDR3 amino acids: CASSSLSGSTDTQYF. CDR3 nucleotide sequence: TGTGCCAGCAGTAGCCTCAGCGGCAGCACAGATACGCAGTATTTT.

The CDR3 here is CSATLLLGGNTDTQYF. CDR3 nucleotides: TGCAGTGCTACTCTATTGTTGGGCGGGAACACAGATACGCAGTATTTT. The rearrangement uses TRBV20-1 and TRBJ2-3, with TRBD2 as a possible D gene (6 bases). The CDR3 sequence is 16 residues long. The germline gives CDR1 DFQATT, CDR2 SNEGSKA (reference sequence). Trimming cost V 4 bases and J 2 bases, with 19 bases left between them.

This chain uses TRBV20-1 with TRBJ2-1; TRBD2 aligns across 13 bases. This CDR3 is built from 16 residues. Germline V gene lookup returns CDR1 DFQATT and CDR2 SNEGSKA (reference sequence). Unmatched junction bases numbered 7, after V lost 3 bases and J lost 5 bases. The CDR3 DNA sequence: TGCAGTGCTAGCGGGACTAGCGGGGAAGTGAACAATGAGCAGTTCTTC. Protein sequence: CSASGTSGEVNNEQFF.

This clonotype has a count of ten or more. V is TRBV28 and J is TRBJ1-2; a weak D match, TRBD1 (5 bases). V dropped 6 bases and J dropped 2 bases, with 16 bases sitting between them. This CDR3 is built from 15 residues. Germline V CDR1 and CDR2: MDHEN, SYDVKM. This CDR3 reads CASRNRAGMNYGYTF. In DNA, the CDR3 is TGTGCCAGCAGAAATCGGGCAGGGATGAACTATGGCTACACCTTC.

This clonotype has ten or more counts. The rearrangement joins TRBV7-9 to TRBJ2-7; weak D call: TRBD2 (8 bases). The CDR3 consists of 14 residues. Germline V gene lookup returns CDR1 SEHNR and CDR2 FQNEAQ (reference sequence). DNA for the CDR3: TGTGCGGCGGGAGGTGACAGGGATAGTTACGAGCAGTACTTC. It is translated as CAAGGDRDSYEQYF. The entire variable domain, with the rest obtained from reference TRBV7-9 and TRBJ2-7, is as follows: DTGVSQNPRHKITKRGQNVTFRCDPISEHNRLYWYRQTLGQGPEFLTYFQNEAQLEKSRLLSDRFSAERPKGSFSTLEIQRTEQGDSAMYLCAAGGDRDSYEQYFGPGTRLTVT.

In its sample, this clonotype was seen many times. The CDR3 loop is CSVTGVYEQFF. The CDR3 DNA is TGCAGCGTGACAGGGGTCTATGAGCAGTTCTTC. V and J are TRBV29-1 and TRBJ2-1; 8 nucleotides match TRBD1. The CDR3 covers 11 residues. J was trimmed by 8 bases and V by 6 bases; bases with no gene match: 3. Per germline, CDR1 SQVTM and CDR2 ANQGSEA.

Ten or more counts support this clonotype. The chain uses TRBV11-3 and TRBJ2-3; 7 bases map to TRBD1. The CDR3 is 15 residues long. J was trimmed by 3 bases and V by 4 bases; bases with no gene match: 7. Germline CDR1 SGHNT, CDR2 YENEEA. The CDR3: CASSSRQGETDTQYF. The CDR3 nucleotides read TGTGCCAGCAGCTCCCGACAGGGTGAAACAGATACGCAGTATTTT. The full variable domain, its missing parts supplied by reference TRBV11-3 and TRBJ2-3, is EAGVVQSPRYKIIEKKQPVAFWCNPISGHNTLYWYLQNLGQGPELLIRYENEEAVDDSQLPKDRFSAERLKGVDSTLKIQPAELGDSAVYLCASSSRQGETDTQYFGPGTRLTVL.

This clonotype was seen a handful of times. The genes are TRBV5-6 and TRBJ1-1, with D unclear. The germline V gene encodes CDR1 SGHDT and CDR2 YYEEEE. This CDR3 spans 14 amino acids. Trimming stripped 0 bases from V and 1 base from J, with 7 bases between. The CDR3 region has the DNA TGTGCCAGCAGCTTGGCCCCAGGGAACACTGAAGCTTTCTTT. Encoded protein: CASSLAPGNTEAFF. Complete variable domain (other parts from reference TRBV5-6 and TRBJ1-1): DAGVTQSPTHLIKTRGQQVTLRCSPKSGHDTVSWYQQALGQGPQFIFQYYEEEERQRGNFPDRFSGHQFPNYSSELNVNALLLGDSALYLCASSLAPGNTEAFFGQGTRLTVV.

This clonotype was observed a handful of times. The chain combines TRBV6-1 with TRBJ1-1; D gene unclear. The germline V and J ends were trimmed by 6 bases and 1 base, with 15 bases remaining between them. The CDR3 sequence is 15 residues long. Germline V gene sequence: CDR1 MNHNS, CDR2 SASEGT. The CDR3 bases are TGTGCCAGCAGGCAGGTAGCTGGTCCGAACACTGAAGCTTTCTTT. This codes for CASRQVAGPNTEAFF.

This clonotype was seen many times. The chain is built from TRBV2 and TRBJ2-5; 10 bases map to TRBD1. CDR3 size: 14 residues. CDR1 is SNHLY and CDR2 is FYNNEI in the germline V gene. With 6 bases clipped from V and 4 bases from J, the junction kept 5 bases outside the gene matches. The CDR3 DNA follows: TGTGCCAGCAGACCGGACAGGGGGGGAGAGACCCAGTACTTC. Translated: CASRPDRGGETQYF.

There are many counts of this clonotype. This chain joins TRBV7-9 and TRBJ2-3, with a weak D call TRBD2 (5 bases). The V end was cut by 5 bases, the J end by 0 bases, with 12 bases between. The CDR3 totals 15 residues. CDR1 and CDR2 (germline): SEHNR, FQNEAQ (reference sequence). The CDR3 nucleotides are TGTGCCAGCAGCCCACTAGGAGGAAGCACAGATACGCAGTATTTT. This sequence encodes CASSPLGGSTDTQYF. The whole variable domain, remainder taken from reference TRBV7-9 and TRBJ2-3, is DTGVSQNPRHKITKRGQNVTFRCDPISEHNRLYWYRQTLGQGPEFLTYFQNEAQLEKSRLLSDRFSAERPKGSFSTLEIQRTEQGDSAMYLCASSPLGGSTDTQYFGPGTRLTVL.

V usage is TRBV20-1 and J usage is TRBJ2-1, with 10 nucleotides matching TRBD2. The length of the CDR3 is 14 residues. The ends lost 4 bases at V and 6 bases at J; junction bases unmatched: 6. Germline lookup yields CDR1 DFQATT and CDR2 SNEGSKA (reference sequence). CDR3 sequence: CSATGTSAFNEQFF. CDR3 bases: TGCAGTGCTACCGGGACTAGCGCCTTCAATGAGCAGTTCTTC.

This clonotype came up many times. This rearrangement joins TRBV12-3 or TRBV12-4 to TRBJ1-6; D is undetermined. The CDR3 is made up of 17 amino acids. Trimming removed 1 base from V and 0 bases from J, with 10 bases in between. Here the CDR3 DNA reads TGTGCCAGCAGTTTAGGGACCACGAGCTCCTATAATTCACCCCTCCACTTT. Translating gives CASSLGTTSSYNSPLHF.

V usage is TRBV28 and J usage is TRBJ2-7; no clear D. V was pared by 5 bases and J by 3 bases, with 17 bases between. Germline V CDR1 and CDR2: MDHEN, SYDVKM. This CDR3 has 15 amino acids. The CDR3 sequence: CASSPNLDSGYEQYF. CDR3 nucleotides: TGTGCCAGCAGTCCAAATCTAGATTCTGGCTACGAGCAGTACTTC.

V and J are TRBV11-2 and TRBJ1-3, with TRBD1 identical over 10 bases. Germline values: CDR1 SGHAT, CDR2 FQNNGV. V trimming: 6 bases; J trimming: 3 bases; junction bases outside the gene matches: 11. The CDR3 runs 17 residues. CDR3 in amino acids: CASRRPGQGSSGNTIYF. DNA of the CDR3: TGTGCCAGCAGAAGGCCGGGACAGGGGTCTAGTGGAAACACCATATATTTT.

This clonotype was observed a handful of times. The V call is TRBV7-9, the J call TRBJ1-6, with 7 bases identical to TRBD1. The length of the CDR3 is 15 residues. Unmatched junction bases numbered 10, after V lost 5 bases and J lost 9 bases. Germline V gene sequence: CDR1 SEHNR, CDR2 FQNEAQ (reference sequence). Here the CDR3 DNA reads TGTGCCAGCAGCAAATTACAGGGGTTCGGTTCACCCCTCCACTTT. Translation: CASSKLQGFGSPLHF.

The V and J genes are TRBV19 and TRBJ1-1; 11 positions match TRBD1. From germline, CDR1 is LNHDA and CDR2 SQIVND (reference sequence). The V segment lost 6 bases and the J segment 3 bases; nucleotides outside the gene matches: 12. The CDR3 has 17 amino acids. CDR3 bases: TGTGCCAGTAGATCCCGGACAGGGGGCGAGAGTGACACTGAAGCTTTCTTT. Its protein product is CASRSRTGGESDTEAFF.

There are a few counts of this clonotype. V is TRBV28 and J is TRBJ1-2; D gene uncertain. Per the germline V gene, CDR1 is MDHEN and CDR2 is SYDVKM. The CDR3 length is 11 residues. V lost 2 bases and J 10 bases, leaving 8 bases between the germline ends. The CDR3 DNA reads TGTGCCAGCAGTTTAAATATAATCTACACCTTC. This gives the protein CASSLNIIYTF.

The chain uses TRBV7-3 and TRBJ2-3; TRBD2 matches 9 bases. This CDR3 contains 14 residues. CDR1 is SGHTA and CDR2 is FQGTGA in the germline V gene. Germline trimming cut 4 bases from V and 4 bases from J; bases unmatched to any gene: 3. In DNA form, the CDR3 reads TGTGCCAGCAGCTACGCGGGAGGGGCAGATACGCAGTATTTT. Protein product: CASSYAGGADTQYF.

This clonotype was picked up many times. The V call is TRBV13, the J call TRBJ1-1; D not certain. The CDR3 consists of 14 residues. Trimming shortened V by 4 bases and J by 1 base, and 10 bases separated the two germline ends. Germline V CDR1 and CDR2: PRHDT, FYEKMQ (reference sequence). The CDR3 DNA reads TGTGCCAGCAGCTCCTTGACACCGAACACTGAAGCTTTCTTT. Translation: CASSSLTPNTEAFF. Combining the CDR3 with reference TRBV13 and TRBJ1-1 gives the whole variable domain AAGVIQSPRHLIKEKRETATLKCYPIPRHDTVYWYQQGPGQDPQFLISFYEKMQSDKGSIPDRFSAQQFSDYHSELNMSSLELGDSALYFCASSSLTPNTEAFFGQGTRLTVV.

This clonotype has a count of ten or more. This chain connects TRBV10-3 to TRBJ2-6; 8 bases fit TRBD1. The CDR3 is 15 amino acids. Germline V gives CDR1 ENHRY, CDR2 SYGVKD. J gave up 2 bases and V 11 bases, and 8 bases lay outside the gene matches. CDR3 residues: CAASGQVTGANVLTF. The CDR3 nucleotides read TGTGCCGCCTCGGGACAGGTTACTGGGGCCAACGTCCTGACTTTC.

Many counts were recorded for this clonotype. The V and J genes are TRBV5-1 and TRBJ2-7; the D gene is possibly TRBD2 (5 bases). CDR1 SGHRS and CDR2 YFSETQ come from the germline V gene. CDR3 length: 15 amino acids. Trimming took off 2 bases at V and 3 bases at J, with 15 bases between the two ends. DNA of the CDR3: TGCGCCAGCAGCTTCGTCGGGGATTCGGGCTACGAGCAGTACTTC. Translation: CASSFVGDSGYEQYF.